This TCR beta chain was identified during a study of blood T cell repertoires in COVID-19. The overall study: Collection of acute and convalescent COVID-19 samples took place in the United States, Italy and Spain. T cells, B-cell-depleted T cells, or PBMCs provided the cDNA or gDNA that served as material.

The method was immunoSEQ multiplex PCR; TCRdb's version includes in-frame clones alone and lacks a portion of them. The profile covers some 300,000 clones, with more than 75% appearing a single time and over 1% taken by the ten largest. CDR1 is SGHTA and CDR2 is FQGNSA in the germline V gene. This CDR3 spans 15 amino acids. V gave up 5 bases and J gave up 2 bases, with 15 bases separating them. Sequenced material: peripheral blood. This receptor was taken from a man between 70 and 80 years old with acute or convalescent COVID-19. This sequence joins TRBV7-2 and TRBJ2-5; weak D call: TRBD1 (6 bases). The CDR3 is CASSPSRTAQETQYF. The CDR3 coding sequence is TGTGCCAGCAGCCCCTCCCGGACAGCACAAGAGACCCAGTACTTC.